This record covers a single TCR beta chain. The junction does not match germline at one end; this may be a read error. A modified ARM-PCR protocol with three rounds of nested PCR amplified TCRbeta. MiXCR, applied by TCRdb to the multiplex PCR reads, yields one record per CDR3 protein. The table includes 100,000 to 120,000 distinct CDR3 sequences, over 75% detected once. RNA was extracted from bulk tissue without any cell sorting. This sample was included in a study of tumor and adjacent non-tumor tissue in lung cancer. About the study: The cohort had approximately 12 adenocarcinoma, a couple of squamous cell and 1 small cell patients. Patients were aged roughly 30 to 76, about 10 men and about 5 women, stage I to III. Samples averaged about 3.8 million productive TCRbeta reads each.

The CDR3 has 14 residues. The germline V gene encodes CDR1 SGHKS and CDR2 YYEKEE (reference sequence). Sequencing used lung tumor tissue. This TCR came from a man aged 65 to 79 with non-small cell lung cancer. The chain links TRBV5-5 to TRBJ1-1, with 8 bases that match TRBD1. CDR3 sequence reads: CVSTGQVRGTAAFF. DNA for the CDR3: TGTGTCAGCACGGGACAGGTCCGAGGCACTGCAGCTTTCTTT.